This TCR beta chain is drawn from a study of shared T cell receptors in the human thymus. This CDR3 comprises 13 residues. The ends were cut back, 1 base at V and 13 bases at J, with 11 bases in the middle. Germline CDR1 and CDR2: SGHAT and FQNNGV. Repertoires were generated with immunoSEQ multiplex PCR, while TCRdb's copy carries only in-frame clones and drops some. Of roughly 710,000 clones listed, 70% to 90% were seen once; the top ten hold 0.008% to 0.011%. These data are also associated with another study on human thymus T cells. That source notes: Thymus pieces cut out during corrective heart surgery were the tissue that was used. Related research described strongly overlapping thymic repertoires in unrelated people.

Material for sequencing was thymocytes. The V and J genes are TRBV11-2 and TRBJ2-6; a possible D gene is TRBD2 (5 bases). The source of this sequence is a girl under three years old with a congenital heart defect. The CDR3 reads CASSLARGEVLTF. In nucleotides, the CDR3 is TGTGCCAGCAGCTTAGCCCGGGGAGAAGTCCTGACTTTC.